This T cell receptor (beta chain) is from a study of early T cells in non-severe SARS-CoV-2 infection. This clonotype has at least ten counts. The library protocol tagged individual cDNA molecules with unique molecular identifiers. TCRdb analysed the 5' RACE reads with MiXCR anew, one entry per CDR3 protein. The data show tens of thousands of distinct CDR3 sequences, 9% to 9.5% seen once. Material: whole blood. This receptor was taken from an adult who was a healthcare worker with PCR-confirmed SARS-CoV-2 infection or an uninfected control (not recorded which).

Here the CDR3 reads CASSPPGSSDYEQYF. The DNA for the CDR3 is TGTGCCAGCAGTCCTCCGGGGTCCTCCGACTACGAGCAGTACTTC. The chain combines TRBV6-2 or TRBV6-3 with TRBJ2-7; D is perhaps TRBD2 (5 bases). The V gene lost 5 bases and the J gene lost 3 bases, with 17 bases spanning the gap. Germline CDR1 MNHEY, CDR2 SVGEGT. The CDR3 length is 15 residues.